The 25 T cell receptor beta chains below all came from one sample that was sequenced in a study of cytomegalovirus exposure and HLA in healthy donors. Researchers ran the PCR with 60 Vbeta and 13 Jbeta primers. Generated by immunoSEQ multiplex PCR, the TCRdb table keeps only in-frame clones and is missing some. The repertoire includes over 150,000 clones, approximately 77% of them detected once, and around 1.4% sits in the top ten. What was sequenced was PBMCs. Source of these receptors: a young man in good health and CMV-seronegative.

The sample holds one count of this clone. The chain recombines TRBV7-2 with TRBJ1-5; 8 positions match TRBD1. With 4 bases clipped from V and 3 bases from J, the junction kept 5 bases outside the gene matches. Germline V gives CDR1 SGHTA, CDR2 FQGNSA. This CDR3 spans 15 amino acids. The CDR3 DNA sequence: TGTGCCAGCAGCTCTCAGGGGGCGCACAATCAGCCCCAGCATTTT. This codes for CASSSQGAHNQPQHF. Full variable domain (outside the CDR3, taken from reference TRBV7-2 and TRBJ1-5): GAGVSQSPSNKVTEKGKDVELRCDPISGHTALYWYRQSLGQGLEFLIYFQGNSAPDKSGLPSDRFSAERTGGSVSTLTIQRTQQEDSAVYLCASSSQGAHNQPQHFGDGTRLSIL.

The CDR3 sequence: CASSPSPTGGEQYF. CDR3 coding DNA: TGTGCCAGCTCACCAAGTCCTACAGGGGGCGAGCAGTACTTC. V is TRBV18 and J is TRBJ2-7; 8 bases are a match to TRBD1. This CDR3 region has 14 residues. The germline V gene encodes CDR1 KGHSH and CDR2 LQKENI. Unmatched junction bases numbered 6, after V lost 2 bases and J lost 6 bases.

The chain joins TRBV2 to TRBJ1-2, with a tentative D call TRBD1 (5 bases). The CDR3 is made up of 14 amino acids. V lost 5 bases, J lost 4 bases, and 14 bases lay in between. Germline V gene data show CDR1 as SNHLY and CDR2 as FYNNEI. The CDR3: CASSPNGAGYGYTF. As DNA, the CDR3 is TGTGCCAGCAGTCCAAATGGGGCAGGCTATGGCTACACCTTC.

This chain links TRBV5-1 with TRBJ2-3; 8 bases fit TRBD2. Germline V gene lookup returns CDR1 SGHRS and CDR2 YFSETQ. J was trimmed by 4 bases and V by 0 bases; bases with no gene match: 1. This CDR3 comprises 14 residues. The CDR3 spells CASSLGAGADTQYF. The CDR3 DNA reads as TGCGCCAGCAGCTTGGGAGCGGGGGCAGATACGCAGTATTTT.

This chain connects TRBV11-3 to TRBJ2-6; D is unresolved. The CDR3 loop spans 13 amino acids. V lost 3 bases and J 3 bases, leaving 3 bases between the germline ends. From germline, CDR1 is SGHNT and CDR2 YENEEA. CDR3 DNA sequence: TGTGCCAGCAGCTTCTTTGGGGCCAACGTCCTGACTTTC. Amino acid sequence: CASSFFGANVLTF.

The V gene is TRBV4-1, the J gene TRBJ2-1, with TRBD2 identical over 16 bases. This CDR3 has 15 residues. Trimming took 4 bases from V and 9 from J; bases not matched to a gene: 3. Per germline, CDR1 MGHRA and CDR2 YSYEKL. The DNA for the CDR3 is TGCGCCAGCAGCCTGGGACTAGCGGGAGGGGCTGAGCAGTTCTTC. Protein sequence: CASSLGLAGGAEQFF.

A remark on this clone: Other nucleotide sequences from this sample produce the same CDR3. This chain links TRBV6-5 with TRBJ1-2; possibly TRBD1 for D (6 bases). This CDR3 region has 14 residues. V was trimmed by 6 bases and J by 2 bases, leaving 13 bases between them. Germline V CDR1 and CDR2: MNHEY, SVGAGI. Here the CDR3 reads CASRDGQLNYGYTF. The CDR3 coding sequence is TGTGCCAGCAGAGACGGACAGTTAAACTATGGCTACACCTTC.

V gene TRBV19 combines with J gene TRBJ2-2; possibly TRBD1 for D (6 bases). This CDR3 spans 15 amino acids. V shed 3 bases and J shed 3 bases, with 11 bases lying between them. Per germline, CDR1 LNHDA and CDR2 SQIVND (reference sequence). The CDR3 nucleotides are TGTGCCAGTAGTATGTACAGGGCCGACACCGGGGAGCTGTTTTTT. It specifies CASSMYRADTGELFF.

The chain joins TRBV5-5 to TRBJ2-5, with TRBD2 matching 11 bases. Germline loops: CDR1 SGHKS, CDR2 YYEKEE (reference sequence). V was pared by 1 base and J by 5 bases, with 7 bases of the junction left unmatched. The CDR3 runs 16 residues. The CDR3 DNA reads as TGTGCCAGCAGCTTGTGGCTAGCGGGAGGCGAGGAGACCCAGTACTTC. It encodes CASSLWLAGGEETQYF.

The gene calls are TRBV2 and TRBJ2-3, with D maybe TRBD2 (5 bases). The CDR3 sequence is 10 residues long. Germline-derived CDR1 and CDR2 are SNHLY and FYNNEI. CDR3 DNA sequence: TGTGTCGAGGGATCAGATACGCAGTATTTT. Protein product: CVEGSDTQYF.

This chain uses TRBV7-2 with TRBJ2-1, with 11 bases that match TRBD2. The CDR3 covers 16 residues. Germline CDR1 SGHTA, CDR2 FQGNSA. Germline trimming cut 2 bases from V and 7 bases from J; bases unmatched to any gene: 7. The CDR3 loop is CASSLTSGSRLNEQFF. DNA for the CDR3: TGTGCCAGCAGCTTAACTAGCGGGAGTAGGTTGAATGAGCAGTTCTTC.

The rearrangement joins TRBV1 to TRBJ2-7; the table's D call, TRBD1, was not checked against the DNA. TRBV1 is listed as a pseudogene. CDR3 length: 14 amino acids. CDR3 protein: CTSSQESGTYEQYF. In DNA form, the CDR3 reads TGCACCAGCAGCCAAGAATCAGGGACCTACGAGCAGTACTTC.

This chain uses TRBV10-3 with TRBJ1-4; the D is unclear. The length of the CDR3 is 15 residues. Germline V gives CDR1 ENHRY, CDR2 SYGVKD. V lost 0 bases and J lost 3, with 8 bases in between. CDR3 amino acids: CAISESGRPNEKLFF. CDR3 nucleotide sequence: TGTGCCATCAGTGAGTCGGGCAGGCCTAATGAAAAACTGTTTTTT.

This clone was recorded a few times. The chain recombines TRBV6-4 with TRBJ1-4; the match to TRBD1 covers 8 bases. CDR1 is MRHNA and CDR2 is SNTAGT in the germline V gene. The CDR3 totals 18 residues. Trimming cost V 5 bases and J 4 bases; bases outside gene matches: 15. CDR3 sequence: CASSFSAAGGVGNEKLFF. CDR3 bases: TGTGCCAGCAGTTTCTCCGCTGCAGGGGGCGTCGGTAATGAAAAACTGTTTTTT.

This chain joins TRBV27 and TRBJ2-7, with a tentative D call TRBD2 (6 bases). The germline V and J ends were trimmed by 6 bases and 1 base, with 10 bases remaining between them. CDR1 is MNHEY and CDR2 is SMNVEV in the germline V gene (reference sequence). The CDR3 is 13 amino acids. The CDR3 DNA reads as TGTGCCAGCAGCCAAAGCGGGTCCTACGAGCAGTACTTC. Its translation is CASSQSGSYEQYF.

The rearrangement uses TRBV5-1 and TRBJ1-1; possible D gene TRBD1, 5 bases. The ends were cut back, 4 bases at V and 3 bases at J, with 13 bases in the middle. This CDR3 is 14 amino acids long. Germline CDR1 reads SGHRS; CDR2 reads YFSETQ. For the CDR3, the DNA is TGCGCCAGCAGCCCCCCCGGGGGGTACACTGAAGCTTTCTTT. It is translated as CASSPPGGYTEAFF.

This rearrangement joins TRBV7-2 to TRBJ2-6, with a possible D match to TRBD1 (6 bases). This CDR3 has 18 amino acids. In germline, CDR1 is SGHTA, CDR2 FQGNSA. The V and J ends lost 6 bases and 1 base respectively, with 19 bases between them. Here the CDR3 DNA reads TGTGCCAGCAGGGAGGACCCAGCCCAGGGGTCTGGGGCCAACGTCCTGACTTTC. Protein: CASREDPAQGSGANVLTF.

The table lists this clone with a count of one. Sequence at one end of the junction differs from germline and may be a read error. The gene calls are TRBV6-5 and TRBJ2-7; 11 nucleotides align to TRBD1. The CDR3 totals 15 residues. Germline V gene lookup returns CDR1 MNHEY and CDR2 SVGAGI. The CDR3 DNA follows: TGTGCCAGCAGTCAGGCCCGGACAGGGGGCGCGTTGTGGGACTTC. Its protein product is CASSQARTGGALWDF.

The J gene is TRBJ1-5, the V gene TRBV18; D not resolved. Germline V gene data show CDR1 as KGHSH and CDR2 as LQKENI. The ends were cut back, 6 bases at V and 4 bases at J, with 13 bases in the middle. This CDR3 contains 14 residues. CDR3 residues: CASSPDTSNQPQHF. The CDR3 DNA reads as TGTGCCAGCTCCCCTGACACATCAAATCAGCCCCAGCATTTT.

This clone was counted once. This chain links TRBV4-1 with TRBJ2-2; TRBD2 matches at 10 bases. The V segment lost 2 bases and the J segment 5 bases; nucleotides outside the gene matches: 8. The CDR3 spans 17 residues. Germline V lookup: CDR1 MGHRA, CDR2 YSYEKL. The CDR3 DNA follows: TGCGCCAGCAGCCAAATGGGCGGGACTAGCGTAACCGGGGAGCTGTTTTTT. Its translation: CASSQMGGTSVTGELFF.

The chain couples TRBV7-2 to TRBJ2-7, with D possibly being TRBD2 (5 bases). There are 15 residues in the CDR3. V shed 5 bases and J shed 0 bases, with 14 bases lying between them. Germline values: CDR1 SGHTA, CDR2 FQGNSA. CDR3 residues: CASSPLGVTSYEQYF. The CDR3 DNA sequence: TGTGCCAGCAGCCCTCTCGGGGTTACCTCCTACGAGCAGTACTTC.

J is TRBJ1-1 and V is TRBV9; TRBD1 matches at 8 bases. CDR1 SGDLS and CDR2 YYNGEE come from the germline V gene. CDR3 length equals 13 residues. After removal of 4 bases from V and 5 bases from J, the junction contained 4 bases not matched to a gene. DNA for the CDR3: TGTGCCAGCAGCCAGACAGGGGAAACTGAAGCTTTCTTT. Its translation: CASSQTGETEAFF.

The chain joins TRBV4-1 to TRBJ2-1; 8 bases fit TRBD2. CDR1 MGHRA and CDR2 YSYEKL come from the germline V gene. The CDR3 sequence is 16 residues long. V dropped 0 bases and J dropped 8; count of bases not matched to a gene: 9. For the CDR3, the DNA is TGCGCCAGCAGCCAAGAAGGCGGGAGGATTGGGGATGAGCAGTTCTTC. As protein: CASSQEGGRIGDEQFF.

The chain carries TRBV7-7 and TRBJ2-5; maybe TRBD2 (5 bases). Trimming removed 5 bases from V and 5 bases from J, with 15 bases in between. Looked up from germline, CDR1 is SSHAT and CDR2 is FNYEAQ (reference sequence). The CDR3 is 14 residues long. Written as DNA, the CDR3 is TGTGCCAGCAGCAGCGGACCCGTTAGCGAGACCCAGTACTTC. Translation: CASSSGPVSETQYF.

This sequence joins TRBV6-4 and TRBJ1-2; 8 bases are shared with TRBD1. Germline trimming cut 8 bases from V and 0 bases from J; bases unmatched to any gene: 5. The germline gives CDR1 MRHNA, CDR2 SNTAGT. CDR3 size: 14 residues. CDR3 protein: CASSQTGANYGYTF. The CDR3 nucleotides read TGTGCCAGCTCACAGACAGGGGCTAACTATGGCTACACCTTC.